Below, one TCR beta chain is given with its context. There are 11 residues in the CDR3. Trimming took 11 bases from V and 3 from J, leaving 10 bases between them. From germline, CDR1 is SNHLY and CDR2 FYNNEI. This entry belongs to a study of T cell responses to AZD1222 COVID-19 vaccine. Sequencing used immunoSEQ multiplex PCR; TCRdb keeps in-frame clones, though not all of them. Here the sample spans roughly 100,000 clones, 84% being singletons. This material consisted of peripheral blood, taken on day 0 of AZD1222 vaccination. The chain employs TRBV2 and TRBJ1-1, with D uncertain. The sequence was obtained from an adult in good health. The CDR3 region has the DNA TGTGCCTCAACTCAGGACACTGAAGCTTTCTTT. This gives the protein CASTQDTEAFF.